Listed here are 15 T cell receptor beta chains from one sample, sequenced in a study of long-term antiretroviral therapy in people with HIV. Runs used v3.0 of the immunoSEQ assay and were done at survey level. Sequencing used immunoSEQ multiplex PCR; TCRdb keeps in-frame clones, though not all of them. The data show more than 20,000 clones, with 86% seen just once and 4.5% to 5.5% held by the top ten. Here the sequenced sample was unsorted PBMCs, taken 2.6 to 2.8 years after starting antiretroviral therapy. The receptors come from a man aged 40-50 years with HIV.

V and J are TRBV5-1 and TRBJ1-1, with a weak D call TRBD1 (6 bases). The germline CDR1 and CDR2 sequences are SGHRS and YFSETQ. Deletions cut 2 bases from V and 4 bases from J, with 18 bases between. This CDR3 spans 16 amino acids. CDR3 sequence reads: CASSFSQGPPSTEAFF. DNA for the CDR3: TGCGCCAGCAGCTTCTCACAGGGTCCCCCTAGCACTGAAGCTTTCTTT.

This clone was recorded a few times. The V call is TRBV30, the J call TRBJ1-4, with TRBD1 as a possible D gene (5 bases). Germline CDR1 GTSNPN, CDR2 SVGIG (reference sequence). This CDR3 is 14 amino acids long. V lost 3 bases and J 7 bases, leaving 15 bases between the germline ends. CDR3 residues: CAWRAPRDSEKLFF. The CDR3 coding sequence is TGTGCCTGGAGGGCTCCCAGGGACTCTGAAAAACTGTTTTTT.

The chain combines TRBV4-3 with TRBJ2-7, with TRBD1 matching over 12 bases. The CDR3 has 15 amino acids. CDR1 is LGHNA, CDR2 YSLEER, per germline. J gave up 4 bases and V 3 bases, and 4 bases lay outside the gene matches. CDR3 sequence reads: CASSQGQGATYEQYF. CDR3 bases: TGCGCCAGCAGCCAGGGACAGGGGGCAACGTACGAGCAGTACTTC.

The chain joins TRBV27 to TRBJ1-4; D unclear. The V and J ends lost 6 bases and 4 bases respectively, with 9 bases between them. The CDR3 consists of 13 residues. CDR1 is MNHEY, CDR2 SMNVEV, per germline (reference sequence). This CDR3 is CASSLAFNEKLFF. In nucleotides, the CDR3 is TGTGCCAGCAGCCTTGCCTTTAATGAAAAACTGTTTTTT. The variable domain in full, completed from reference TRBV27 and TRBJ1-4, reads EAQVTQNPRYLITVTGKKLTVTCSQNMNHEYMSWYRQDPGLGLRQIYYSMNVEVTDKGDVPEGYKVSRKEKRNFPLILESPSPNQTSLYFCASSLAFNEKLFFGSGTQLSVL.

The chain employs TRBV5-1 and TRBJ1-1; D is uncertain. Trimming removed 5 bases at V and 3 bases at J, with 11 bases between. The germline V gene encodes CDR1 SGHRS and CDR2 YFSETQ. The CDR3 loop spans 13 amino acids. CDR3 DNA: TGCGCCAGCAGTTCGACACCGGACACTGAAGCTTTCTTT. Its protein is CASSSTPDTEAFF.

Concerning this clone itself: Sequence at one end of the junction differs from germline and may be a read error. This rearrangement joins TRBV18 to TRBJ2-7; D remains unclear. The CDR3 spans 11 residues. Germline V gene lookup returns CDR1 KGHSH and CDR2 LQKENI. CDR3 sequence: CASSSPREQYF. The CDR3 DNA follows: TGTGCCAGCTCATCACCTCGCGAGCAGTACTTC.

The chain uses TRBV29-1 and TRBJ2-3; no firm D call. The V gene's germline CDR1 is SQVTM and CDR2 ANQGSEA. The CDR3 totals 14 residues. The V end was cut by 5 bases, the J end by 0 bases, with 12 bases between. CDR3 DNA sequence: TGCAGCGTTCTCAAAACGACTAGCACAGATACGCAGTATTTT. Protein product: CSVLKTTSTDTQYF.

V usage is TRBV11-2 and J usage is TRBJ2-5; 8 bases fit TRBD1. Germline loops: CDR1 SGHAT, CDR2 FQNNGV. Germline trimming cut 5 bases from V and 5 bases from J; bases unmatched to any gene: 10. The CDR3 is 15 amino acids. The CDR3 protein is CASSHDRGLTETQYF. CDR3 nucleotide sequence: TGTGCCAGCAGCCACGACAGGGGTCTGACGGAGACCCAGTACTTC.

V is TRBV29-1 and J is TRBJ2-3; D unclear. CDR3 length equals 16 residues. The germline CDR1 and CDR2 sequences are SQVTM and ANQGSEA. Trimming shortened V by 4 bases and J by 2 bases, and 19 bases separated the two germline ends. The chain's CDR3 is CSVVDPWARSTDTQYF. DNA of the CDR3: TGCAGCGTTGTGGATCCGTGGGCTAGATCCACAGATACGCAGTATTTT.

The V call is TRBV4-1, the J call TRBJ1-1, with no clear D. The CDR3 covers 15 residues. Trimming removed 1 base from V and 0 bases from J, with 9 bases in between. The germline V gene encodes CDR1 MGHRA and CDR2 YSYEKL. CDR3 loop: CASSQGTGVNTEAFF. CDR3 DNA: TGCGCCAGCAGCCAAGGGACCGGGGTGAACACTGAAGCTTTCTTT.

The chain joins TRBV30 to TRBJ1-2; D call uncertain. Trimming removed 3 bases from V and 4 bases from J, with 21 bases in between. The CDR3 runs to 16 residues. In germline, CDR1 is GTSNPN, CDR2 SVGIG (reference sequence). As DNA, the CDR3 is TGTGCCTGGAGGCCCTTCCCTTCGGAGGATGGCTATGGCTACACCTTC. Protein product: CAWRPFPSEDGYGYTF.

The chain recombines TRBV28 with TRBJ1-2; 8 bases map to TRBD1. Germline CDR1 and CDR2: MDHEN and SYDVKM. With V trimmed by 2 bases and J by 8 bases, 7 bases remained unmatched. The CDR3 length is 14 residues. The CDR3 spells CASSLRTGSEGYTF. The CDR3 nucleotides read TGTGCCAGCAGTTTACGGACAGGGTCGGAGGGCTACACCTTC.

V and J are TRBV7-9 and TRBJ2-2, with D perhaps TRBD1 (6 bases). The CDR3 spans 15 residues. Between the trimmed V and J ends, which lost 5 bases and 4 bases, there was a span of 14 bases. Germline values: CDR1 SEHNR, CDR2 FQNEAQ (reference sequence). The CDR3 loop reads CASSPSNRVTGELFF. CDR3 in DNA: TGTGCCAGCAGCCCTTCCAACAGGGTCACCGGGGAGCTGTTTTTT.

This clone was found a few times. This chain joins TRBV18 and TRBJ1-5; 7 nucleotides agree with TRBD1. V was clipped by 5 bases and J by 3 bases; unmatched bases: 7. The CDR3 consists of 15 residues. CDR1 is KGHSH, CDR2 LQKENI, per germline. The CDR3 region is CASSMRGRDNQPQHF. In nucleotides, the CDR3 is TGTGCCAGCTCAATGAGGGGGCGTGACAATCAGCCCCAGCATTTT. The full variable domain, with the rest looked up from reference TRBV18 and TRBJ1-5, is NAGVMQNPRHLVRRRGQEARLRCSPMKGHSHVYWYRQLPEEGLKFMVYLQKENIIDESGMPKERFSAEFPKEGPSILRIQQVVRGDSAAYFCASSMRGRDNQPQHFGDGTRLSIL.

The chain carries TRBV4-1 and TRBJ2-4; 16 bases align to TRBD2. The V segment lost 4 bases and the J segment 0 bases; nucleotides outside the gene matches: 3. The CDR3 runs 18 residues. CDR1 and CDR2 (germline): MGHRA, YSYEKL. The CDR3 reads CASSPGLAGGSAKNIQYF. CDR3 in DNA: TGCGCCAGCAGCCCGGGACTAGCGGGAGGGTCAGCCAAAAACATTCAGTACTTC.